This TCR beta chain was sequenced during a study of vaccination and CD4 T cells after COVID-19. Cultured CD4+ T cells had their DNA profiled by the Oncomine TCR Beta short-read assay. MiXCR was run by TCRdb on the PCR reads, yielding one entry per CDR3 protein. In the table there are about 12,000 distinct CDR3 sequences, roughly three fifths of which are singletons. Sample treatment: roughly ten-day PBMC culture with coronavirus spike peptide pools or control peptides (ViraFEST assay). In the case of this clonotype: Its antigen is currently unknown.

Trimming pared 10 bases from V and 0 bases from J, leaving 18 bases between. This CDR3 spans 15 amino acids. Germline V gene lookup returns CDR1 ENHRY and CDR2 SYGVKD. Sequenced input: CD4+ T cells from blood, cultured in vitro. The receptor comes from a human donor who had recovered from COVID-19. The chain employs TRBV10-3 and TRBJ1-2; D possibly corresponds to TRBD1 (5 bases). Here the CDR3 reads CATTYGQEANYGYTF. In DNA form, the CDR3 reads TGTGCCACCACGTACGGACAAGAAGCTAACTATGGCTACACCTTC.